This T cell receptor beta chain was recorded in a study of T cells expressing NK-cell markers. Points from the study as a whole: One observes that, in a few donors, these clonotypes were also the leading ones within the CD3+CD56-NKG2C+ fraction. Questions lingered over whether expanded NKG2C+ T cell clones were HCMV-specific.

In germline, CDR1 is SGHRS, CDR2 YFSETQ. The CDR3 is 13 residues long. In regard to this clonotype: Its antigen is unknown.

TCRdb processed the 5' RACE reads again and assigns one entry to each CDR3 protein, with no DNA. The sample totals 400,000 to 550,000 distinct CDR3 sequences. The sequencing sample was made of blood T cells: a sorted CD56 or NKG2C T cell subset, CD4+ or CD8+ T cells, or bulk PBMC T cells (not recorded which). This TCR was recovered from a woman between 18 and 70 years old in good health. The J gene is TRBJ2-1, the V gene TRBV5-1. CDR3 protein: CASSLAGYDEQFF.